This paragraph covers one T cell receptor beta chain sequence. The repertoire was sequenced with immunoSEQ multiplex PCR; TCRdb's copy has only in-frame clones and lacks some. The top ten hold about 0.13% of the sample, which has roughly 2.5 million clones, 90% to 95% seen once. These data are taken from a study of shared clonotypes between healthy human individuals. The source material was naive CD4+ T cells sorted from blood. Subset noted: CD45RA+ positively selected. The clonotype was recovered from a man between 18 and 29 years old in good health.

CDR3 nucleotides: TGTGCCAGCAACCTCTGGGGGGCATTAATCAGCGAGCAGTTCTTC. Its translation: CASNLWGALISEQFF. The chain joins TRBV2 to TRBJ2-1, with D perhaps TRBD1 or TRBD2 (6 bases each). Germline lookup yields CDR1 SNHLY and CDR2 FYNNEI. This CDR3 contains 15 residues. Trimming left V 7 bases short and J 10 bases short, with 23 bases between.